This T cell receptor beta chain was identified in a study of T-cell reconstitution after alpha-beta-depleted transplantation in children. This clonotype appeared a few times. Preparation of the TCRbeta library involved a method that used unique molecular identifiers. One entry per CDR3 protein results from TCRdb running MiXCR on the PCR reads. The sample carries approximately 510,000 distinct CDR3 sequences, around 17% recorded once. The sample was PBMCs from the stem cell graft donor, taken from the stem cell graft. The clonotype was recovered from a human donor who donated a stem cell graft to a child with acute lymphoblastic leukemia.

CDR3 amino acids: CASSLADRAGQPQHF. In DNA, the CDR3 is TGCGCCAGCAGCCTAGCGGACAGGGCCGGGCAGCCCCAGCATTTT. V is TRBV4-1 and J is TRBJ1-5, with 8 nucleotides matching TRBD1. The trim removed 4 bases at V and 7 bases at J, leaving 9 bases unmatched. Germline CDR1 and CDR2: MGHRA and YSYEKL. CDR3 length: 15 amino acids.